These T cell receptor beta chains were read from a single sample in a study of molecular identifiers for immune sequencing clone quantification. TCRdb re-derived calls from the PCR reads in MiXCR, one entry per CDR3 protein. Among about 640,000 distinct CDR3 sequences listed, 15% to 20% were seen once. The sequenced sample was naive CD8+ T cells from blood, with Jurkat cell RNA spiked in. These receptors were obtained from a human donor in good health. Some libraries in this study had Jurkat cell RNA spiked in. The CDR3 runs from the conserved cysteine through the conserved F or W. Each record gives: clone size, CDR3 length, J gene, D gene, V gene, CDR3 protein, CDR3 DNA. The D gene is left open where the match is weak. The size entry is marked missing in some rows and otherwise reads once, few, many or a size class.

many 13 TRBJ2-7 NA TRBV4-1 CASSLRRAYEQYF TGCGCCAGCAGCCTTCGCCGGGCCTACGAGCAGTACTTC
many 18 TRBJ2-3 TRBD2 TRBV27 CASSSRLAGGPGTDTQYF TGTGCCAGCAGTTCCCGACTAGCGGGAGGGCCTGGCACAGATACGCAGTATTTT
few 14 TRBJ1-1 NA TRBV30 CAWSRDGQNTEAFF TGTGCCTGGAGTCGGGACGGCCAGAACACTGAAGCTTTCTTT
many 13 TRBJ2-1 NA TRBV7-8 CASSEPPAGEQFF TGTGCCAGCAGTGAACCCCCGGCGGGTGAGCAGTTCTTC
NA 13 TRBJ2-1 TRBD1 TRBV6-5 CASSLDRGAEQFF TGTGCCAGCAGCCTGGACAGGGGAGCTGAGCAGTTCTTC
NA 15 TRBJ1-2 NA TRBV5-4 CASSSTWTAQYGYTF TGTGCCAGCAGCTCCACCTGGACGGCTCAGTATGGCTACACCTTC
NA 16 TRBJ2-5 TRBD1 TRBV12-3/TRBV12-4 CASSLYRGREQETQYF TGTGCCAGCAGTTTATACAGGGGGCGAGAACAAGAGACCCAGTACTTC
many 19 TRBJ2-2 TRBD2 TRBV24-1 CATRAGTSGALPNTGELFF TGTGCCACCAGGGCCGGGACTAGCGGCGCCCTCCCTAACACCGGGGAGCTGTTTTTT
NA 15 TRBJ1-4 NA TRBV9 CASSVDGTGGEKPFF TGTGCCAGCAGCGTAGACGGGACGGGGGGAGAAAAACCGTTTTTT
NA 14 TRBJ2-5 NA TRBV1 CTSSQELGFGAQYF TGCACCAGCAGCCAAGAGCTCGGGTTCGGGGCCCAGTACTTC
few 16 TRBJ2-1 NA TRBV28 CASSLSLQGVYNEQFF TGTGCCAGCAGTTTGTCCCTACAGGGAGTCTACAATGAGCAGTTCTTC
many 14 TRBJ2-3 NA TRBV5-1 CASSRRTGTDTQYF TGCGCCAGCAGCCGGCGGACTGGCACAGATACGCAGTATTTT
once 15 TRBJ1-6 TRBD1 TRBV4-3 CASSQDRTGRLPLHF TGCGCCAGCAGCCAAGATCGGACAGGGCGGTTACCCCTCCACTTT
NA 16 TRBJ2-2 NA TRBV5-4 CASSLFRQPNTGELFF TGTGCCAGCAGCTTGTTTCGTCAGCCCAACACCGGGGAGCTGTTTTTT
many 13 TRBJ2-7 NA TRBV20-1 CSASRRGRYEQYF TGCAGTGCTAGTCGGAGGGGGCGGTACGAGCAGTACTTC
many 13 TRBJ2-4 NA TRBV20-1 CSARDGFGDIQYF TGCAGTGCTAGGGATGGATTCGGAGACATTCAGTACTTC